Shown below are 9 T cell receptor beta chains from a single sample sequenced in a study of T cells after yellow fever vaccination. Using its own MiXCR run on the 5' RACE reads, TCRdb lists one record per CDR3 protein. The top ten clones hold approximately 3.3% of a sample with some 340,000 distinct CDR3 sequences, about 10% of them seen once. Sequencing was performed on CD4+ T cells sorted from PBMCs, taken 45 days after the yellow fever booster vaccination. All receptors come from a man aged 18 to 29 who received the YFV17D yellow fever vaccine.

The chain uses TRBV7-9 and TRBJ1-1; D ambiguous. V lost 2 bases, J lost 5 bases, and 12 bases lay in between. Germline V gene lookup returns CDR1 SEHNR and CDR2 FQNEAQ (reference sequence). The CDR3 length is 14 residues. The CDR3 nucleotides read TGTGCCAGCAGCTTACTCAGCGTTGGGACTGAAGCTTTCTTT. Its protein is CASSLLSVGTEAFF. The full variable domain, rest sourced from reference TRBV7-9 and TRBJ1-1, is DTGVSQNPRHKITKRGQNVTFRCDPISEHNRLYWYRQTLGQGPEFLTYFQNEAQLEKSRLLSDRFSAERPKGSFSTLEIQRTEQGDSAMYLCASSLLSVGTEAFFGQGTRLTVV.

The chain is built from TRBV6-2 or TRBV6-3 and TRBJ1-5; the match to TRBD1 covers 7 bases. Germline trimming cut 11 bases from V and 2 bases from J; bases unmatched to any gene: 12. Germline assignment: CDR1 MNHEY and CDR2 SVGEGT. This CDR3 spans 15 amino acids. The CDR3 DNA reads TGTGCCGACCAGGGGGGGGCGACGGGCAATCAGCCCCAGCATTTT. Its translation: CADQGGATGNQPQHF.

This clonotype was detected a few times. V usage is TRBV6-6 and J usage is TRBJ1-2; D gene ambiguous. The length of the CDR3 is 11 residues. Trimming removed 8 bases at V and 7 bases at J, with 11 bases between. Germline-derived CDR1 and CDR2 are MNHNY and SVGAGI (reference sequence). As DNA, the CDR3 is TGTGCCAGCCTTGGAGATGGTGGCTACACCTTC. It translates to CASLGDGGYTF.

This clonotype has at least ten counts. The CDR3 here is CASSLSRARGEETQYF. The CDR3 region has the DNA TGTGCCAGCAGTTTATCGAGGGCCAGGGGAGAAGAGACCCAGTACTTC. This sequence joins TRBV27 and TRBJ2-5, with D possibly being TRBD1 (6 bases). CDR3 length: 16 amino acids. Trimming took 0 bases from V and 3 from J, leaving 14 bases between them. Germline values: CDR1 MNHEY, CDR2 SMNVEV (reference sequence).

The rearrangement links TRBV4-3 to TRBJ1-6; 10 nucleotides align to TRBD1. With V trimmed by 4 bases and J by 7 bases, 7 bases remained unmatched. The CDR3 runs to 16 residues. Germline loops: CDR1 LGHNA, CDR2 YSLEER. CDR3 DNA: TGCGCCAGCAGCCCGCCGCCGGGACAGGGGAATTCACCCCTCCACTTT. Translated, it gives CASSPPPGQGNSPLHF.

The CDR3 DNA follows: TGCAGTGCTAGAAAAGTTAACCTAGCCAAAAACATTCAGTACTTC. It specifies CSARKVNLAKNIQYF. This chain uses TRBV20-1 with TRBJ2-4, with no clear D. The CDR3 extends over 15 amino acids. The V and J ends lost 2 bases and 0 bases respectively, with 11 bases between them. Germline CDR1 reads DFQATT; CDR2 reads SNEGSKA (reference sequence).

The chain employs TRBV10-3 and TRBJ1-5, with 7 nucleotides matching TRBD1. Germline values: CDR1 ENHRY, CDR2 SYGVKD. The V segment lost 5 bases and the J segment 7 bases; nucleotides outside the gene matches: 11. The CDR3 has 15 amino acids. CDR3 loop: CAISPNTGAGQPQHF. The CDR3, as DNA: TGTGCCATCAGTCCAAATACAGGGGCAGGGCAGCCCCAGCATTTT.

Ten or more counts support this clonotype. The chain uses TRBV20-1 and TRBJ2-3; D might be TRBD2 (6 bases). The CDR3 loop spans 10 amino acids. Germline V lookup: CDR1 DFQATT, CDR2 SNEGSKA (reference sequence). The V end was cut by 8 bases, the J end by 4 bases, with 7 bases between. The CDR3 region has the DNA TGCAGTCTAGCGCCAGATACGCAGTATTTT. Protein: CSLAPDTQYF.

This clonotype came up many times. This sequence joins TRBV7-2 and TRBJ1-5; tentative D call: TRBD1 (6 bases). The CDR3 is 14 residues long. V dropped 6 bases and J dropped 6 bases, with 15 bases sitting between them. The germline V gene has CDR1 SGHTA and CDR2 FQGNSA. The CDR3 region is CASSAAGGGQPQHF. The CDR3 DNA sequence: TGTGCCAGCAGTGCAGCCGGGGGCGGTCAGCCCCAGCATTTT.